Here is one T cell receptor beta chain with its context. This clone appeared a few times. Which antigen it targets is not known. Nothing much larger sits one base from this clone, and base qualities are not available. These data belong to a study of blood T cell repertoires in COVID-19 (dated by TCRdb to between 2020 and 2021). Broadly, across the study: Samples from collaborators originated in the United States, Italy and Spain and spanned both the acute and convalescent phases of COVID-19. The prospective study material was composed of cDNA or gDNA derived from T cells, B-cell-depleted T cells, or PBMCs. Subjects who had been exposed to COVID-19, were actively infected with it, or had recovered from it provided the deeply sampled blood TCRbeta repertoires that made up the dataset. The repertoires were released in a freely available public database intended as a resource for research on the immune response to SARS-CoV-2. Samples were obtained from the ongoing ImmuneRACE study (first 160 participants) and from some 1,300 subjects provided by 6 global collaborators. Nearly every sample came with metadata listing a de-identified subject ID, COVID-19 status, age in years and sex. Where HLA class I and class II types were available, the types were taken from metadata supplied by the sample provider, not from assay-based typing. Overall results and qualifications from the work: The quantity of clinical and demographic metadata differed by source and by participant and was supplied without curation.

The V and J ends are trimmed by 1 base and 0 bases, leaving 13 bases between them. Sequences LNHDA (CDR1) and SQIVND (CDR2) are obtained from the germline V gene (reference sequence). The CDR3 covers 17 residues, taking in both the cysteine and the phenylalanine. Just CDR3 DNA is preserved here, 51 bases in frame from base 1. Collaborating institutions collected whole blood in K2EDTA tubes following their own protocols. For TCRbeta analysis, collaborators shipped samples in one of three forms: frozen whole blood, isolated PBMCs, or DNA extracted from either of those sample types. TCRbeta CDR3 regions were amplified from genomic DNA by means of the immunoSEQ Assay, a bias-controlled multiplex PCR. Under the source paper's analysis protocol: Within the assay, amplification of reference gene primers was used to estimate how many nucleated cells each sample contained. To quantify the absolute abundance of each unique TCRbeta CDR3 rearrangement, sequence reads were collapsed and filtered. For each sample, productive Simpson clonality was calculated by taking the square root of Simpson's diversity index across productive rearrangements. Drawn from immuneACCESS, this table holds only the in-frame rearrangements with V and J called that TCRdb kept. Clones are partly lost; checked studies trace under half to an unresolved V gene and leave the rest unexplained. From that table come the V and J calls and clone size; the DNA was used to work out D and trimming. This sample holds around 270,000 clones; around 89% were observed only once. The ten largest clonotypes hold about 4.6% of the sample.

Recombination linked TRBV19 to TRBJ2-1, with no reliable assignment of the D segment. This receptor was obtained from a man aged 35-49 years with acute or convalescent COVID-19. Material: peripheral blood. CDR3 region: CASSIVGAFGSYNEQFF. In nucleotides, the sequence is TGTGCCAGTAGTATAGTTGGAGCTTTCGGCTCCTACAATGAGCAGTTCTTC.